These T cell receptor beta chains were read from a single sample in a study of regulatory T cells in long-lasting Graves disease. TCRdb redid the calling of the multiplex PCR reads with MiXCR, one entry per CDR3 protein. The repertoire includes 400,000 or so distinct CDR3 sequences, roughly 20% of them detected once, and about a fifth sits in the top ten. The sequences come from peripheral blood mononuclear cells (PBMCs), collected when the disease was refractory, from a patient treated with antithyroid drugs. The receptors shown here come from a female donor with Graves disease. CDR3s include the opening cysteine and the closing phenylalanine or tryptophan. Fields, in order: D gene, clone size, V gene, J gene, CDR3 length, CDR3 protein, CDR3 DNA. D genes are given only for firm matches. The size field is filled for only some rows; it gives once, few, many or a size class.

.	.	TRBV4-3	TRBJ1-4	14	CASSQDTGNEKLFF	TGCGCCAGCAGCCAAGATACAGGGAATGAAAAACTGTTTTTT
TRBD2	few	TRBV19	TRBJ2-7	17	CASSNLGLAKTSYEQYF	TGTGCCAGTAGTAACCTGGGACTAGCGAAAACCTCCTACGAGCAGTACTTC
TRBD2	.	TRBV20-1	TRBJ2-1	15	CSARERTSPYNEQFF	TGCAGTGCTAGAGAGCGGACTAGCCCCTACAATGAGCAGTTCTTC
.	few	TRBV19	TRBJ2-2	13	CASSISRAGELFF	TGTGCCAGTAGTATTAGTAGGGCCGGGGAGCTGTTTTTT
.	many	TRBV20-1	TRBJ1-2	13	CSASPQTFYGYTF	TGCAGTGCTAGTCCCCAAACTTTCTATGGCTACACCTTC
TRBD2	few	TRBV20-1	TRBJ2-7	15	CSGSASGPVSYEQYF	TGCAGTGGCTCGGCTAGCGGACCCGTCTCCTACGAGCAGTACTTC
.	few	TRBV4-3	TRBJ2-7	14	CASSQEADRAEQYF	TGCGCCAGCAGCCAAGAAGCAGATAGGGCCGAGCAGTACTTC
TRBD1	.	TRBV28	TRBJ1-5	17	CASRPEKRTGWGQPQHF	TGTGCCAGCAGACCAGAGAAACGGACAGGGTGGGGTCAGCCCCAGCATTTT
.	.	TRBV6-1	TRBJ1-1	13	CASSEEASRGAFF	TGTGCCAGCAGTGAAGAGGCATCAAGAGGAGCTTTCTTT
.	few	TRBV15	TRBJ2-5	14	CATSRAGTQETQYF	TGTGCCACCAGCAGAGCGGGGACACAAGAGACCCAGTACTTC
.	many	TRBV18	TRBJ1-2	13	CASSPGGSYGYTF	TGTGCCAGCTCACCGGGGGGGAGCTATGGCTACACCTTC
.	.	TRBV19	TRBJ2-1	15	CASSPSGADYNEQFF	TGTGCCAGTAGCCCGAGCGGAGCCGACTACAATGAGCAGTTCTTC
.	.	TRBV19	TRBJ1-2	14	CASTNQNVGYGYTF	TGTGCCAGTACTAACCAGAATGTCGGGTATGGCTACACCTTC
.	many	TRBV3-1	TRBJ2-5	13	CASSQDPRGLSYF	TGTGCCAGCAGCCAAGACCCTCGAGGGCTCTCTTACTTC
.	few	TRBV20-1	TRBJ1-1	13	CSARVQGEGEAFF	TGCAGTGCTAGAGTACAGGGTGAGGGTGAAGCTTTCTTT
.	few	TRBV11-2	TRBJ2-5	13	CASSSGNQETQYF	TGTGCCAGCAGCAGTGGAAATCAGGAGACCCAGTACTTC
TRBD1	.	TRBV6-1	TRBJ2-7	16	CASSQLPGQGRYEQYF	TGTGCCAGCAGCCAACTCCCGGGACAGGGGAGGTACGAGCAGTACTTC
.	.	TRBV3-1	TRBJ2-5	12	CASSHRLETQYF	TGTGCCAGCAGCCACCGTTTGGAGACCCAGTACTTC
.	.	TRBV5-6	TRBJ1-1	13	CASTFPGGPEAFF	TGTGCCAGCACCTTCCCGGGGGGACCTGAAGCTTTCTTT
.	.	TRBV27	TRBJ2-7	14	CASSGHLGDYEQYF	TGTGCCAGCAGTGGCCACCTTGGGGACTACGAGCAGTACTTC
TRBD1	few	TRBV6-1	TRBJ2-2	18	CASREPWAGQGAPGELFF	TGTGCCAGTCGAGAACCATGGGCGGGACAGGGGGCACCCGGGGAGCTGTTTTTT
TRBD1	.	TRBV29-1	TRBJ2-7	12	CSVGDRVGEQYF	TGCAGCGTTGGTGACAGGGTGGGAGAGCAGTACTTC
TRBD1	.	TRBV6-2/TRBV6-3	TRBJ1-1	15	CASSDTGTANTEAFF	TGTGCCAGCAGCGATACCGGGACAGCAAACACTGAAGCTTTCTTT
.	.	TRBV6-9	TRBJ2-5	13	CASSYSLGETQYF	TGTGCCAGCAGTTACTCCCTAGGGGAGACCCAGTACTTC
.	.	TRBV15	TRBJ1-3	15	CATSRDAGIGNTIYF	TGTGCCACCAGCAGAGATGCCGGAATTGGAAACACCATATATTTT
TRBD2	few	TRBV29-1	TRBJ2-7	13	CSVRLASTYEQYF	TGCAGCGTACGACTAGCGAGCACCTACGAGCAGTACTTC
TRBD1	.	TRBV28	TRBJ2-1	14	CASSLDRVRNEQFF	TGTGCCAGCAGTCTCGACAGGGTGAGGAATGAGCAGTTCTTC
.	many	TRBV11-1	TRBJ2-7	15	CASSPLGRGSDEQYF	TGTGCCAGCAGCCCCCTAGGTCGGGGGTCCGACGAGCAGTACTTC
TRBD2	few	TRBV28	TRBJ2-2	15	CASSHGTSRTGELFF	TGTGCCAGCAGTCACGGGACTAGTCGGACCGGGGAGCTGTTTTTT
TRBD2	few	TRBV18	TRBJ2-1	15	CASSPRVAGWDEQFF	TGTGCCAGCTCACCCCGGGTAGCGGGATGGGATGAGCAGTTCTTC
TRBD1	many	TRBV20-1	TRBJ2-5	13	CSASTGGKETQYF	TGCAGTGCTTCCACAGGGGGAAAAGAGACCCAGTACTTC
TRBD2	.	TRBV7-6	TRBJ2-5	16	CASSPAGTSGSETQYF	TGTGCCAGCAGCCCAGCGGGGACTAGCGGGAGCGAGACCCAGTACTTC
.	.	TRBV29-1	TRBJ1-1	17	CSVGGWGFDSLNTEAFF	TGCAGCGTGGGGGGGTGGGGGTTCGACAGCCTGAACACTGAAGCTTTCTTT